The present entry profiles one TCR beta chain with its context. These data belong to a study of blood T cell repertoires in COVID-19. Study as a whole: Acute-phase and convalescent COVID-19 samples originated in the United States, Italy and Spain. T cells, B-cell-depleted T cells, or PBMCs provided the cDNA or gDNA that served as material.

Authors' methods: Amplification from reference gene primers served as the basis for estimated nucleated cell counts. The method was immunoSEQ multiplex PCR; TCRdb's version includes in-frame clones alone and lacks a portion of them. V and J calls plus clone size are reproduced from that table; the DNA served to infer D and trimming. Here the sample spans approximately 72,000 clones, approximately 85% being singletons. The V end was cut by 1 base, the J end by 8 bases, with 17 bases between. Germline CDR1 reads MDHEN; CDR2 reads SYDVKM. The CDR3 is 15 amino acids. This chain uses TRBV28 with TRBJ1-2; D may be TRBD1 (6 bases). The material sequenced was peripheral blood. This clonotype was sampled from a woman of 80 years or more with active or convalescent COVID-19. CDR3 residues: CASSLLGQGLEGYTF. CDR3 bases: TGTGCCAGCAGTTTATTAGGCCAGGGGTTGGAGGGCTACACCTTC.